This is a list of T cell receptor beta chains from one sample in a study of naive and memory T cell subsets. MiXCR, applied by TCRdb to the UMI-ligation and nested PCR reads, yields one record per CDR3 protein. The data contain about 150,000 distinct CDR3 sequences, about 23% of them singletons. The sample consisted of naive CD4+ T cells from blood. The origin of the receptors is a human donor in good health. The CDR3 runs from the conserved cysteine through the conserved F or W. Fields, in order: D gene, V gene, J gene, clone size, CDR3 protein, CDR3 DNA. The D gene is left open where the match is weak. Clone size is shown for a subset of rows, as once, few, many or a class of expanded clone.

TRBD2	TRBV10-3	TRBJ2-3	NA	CAISDLGLADFVVTQYF	TGTGCCATCAGTGACCTAGGACTAGCGGACTTCGTCGTTACGCAGTATTTT
TRBD2	TRBV6-6	TRBJ2-3	NA	CAIQTSGAQDTQYF	TGTGCCATCCAGACTAGCGGGGCCCAAGATACGCAGTATTTT
NA	TRBV19	TRBJ1-5	few	CASSIQQGNSNQPQHF	TGTGCCAGTAGTATACAGCAGGGAAATTCAAATCAGCCCCAGCATTTT
NA	TRBV9	TRBJ2-2	NA	CASSTVGTGELFF	TGTGCCAGCAGCACCGTGGGCACCGGGGAGCTGTTTTTT
NA	TRBV3-1	TRBJ2-1	NA	CASSPDHRGGEQSF	TGTGCCAGCAGCCCCGACCATAGGGGAGGTGAGCAGTCCTTC
NA	TRBV20-1	TRBJ2-3	NA	CSAPARYGTQYF	TGCAGTGCTCCCGCTAGGTACGGCACGCAGTATTTT
NA	TRBV20-1	TRBJ2-7	NA	CSARDRRGSYEQYF	TGCAGTGCTAGAGATCGGAGAGGATCCTACGAGCAGTACTTC
TRBD1	TRBV27	TRBJ2-3	few	CASSYRGSDTQYF	TGTGCCAGCAGTTACAGGGGATCAGATACGCAGTATTTT
NA	TRBV6-1	TRBJ2-3	NA	CASSGVGLRGTDTQYF	TGTGCCAGCAGTGGAGTTGGGCTTCGAGGCACAGATACGCAGTATTTT
NA	TRBV6-2/TRBV6-3	TRBJ2-7	many	CASSYSNPRDEQYF	TGTGCCAGCAGTTACTCGAATCCACGGGACGAGCAGTACTTC
TRBD1	TRBV6-6	TRBJ2-2	NA	CASSYSRGGETGELFF	TGTGCCAGCAGTTACTCGAGAGGGGGCGAAACCGGGGAGCTGTTTTTT
NA	TRBV5-1	TRBJ2-1	once	CASSDPLTSPHNEQFF	TGCGCCAGCAGCGACCCTCTTACTAGCCCCCACAATGAGCAGTTCTTC
NA	TRBV9	TRBJ2-1	NA	CASSVVGSDNEQFF	TGTGCCAGCAGCGTAGTCGGGAGCGACAATGAGCAGTTCTTC
NA	TRBV6-1	TRBJ2-1	once	CASSRGLTYNEQFF	TGTGCCAGCAGCAGGGGACTAACCTACAATGAGCAGTTCTTC
TRBD2	TRBV27	TRBJ2-3	many	CASSPISGTSTQYF	TGTGCCAGCAGTCCGATTAGCGGGACGTCTACGCAGTATTTT
TRBD2	TRBV28	TRBJ2-1	many	CASRLRLAGDNEQFF	TGTGCCAGCAGACTCAGACTAGCGGGGGACAATGAGCAGTTCTTC
NA	TRBV7-9	TRBJ2-2	NA	CASSPAGFGELFF	TGTGCCAGCAGCCCCGCAGGGTTCGGGGAGCTGTTTTTT
NA	TRBV28	TRBJ2-1	NA	CASRPDQGIKSYNEQFF	TGTGCCAGCAGACCAGATCAGGGTATAAAATCCTACAATGAGCAGTTCTTC
NA	TRBV27	TRBJ2-3	NA	CASLVRDTQYF	TGTGCCAGCTTGGTGAGAGATACGCAGTATTTT
NA	TRBV5-1	TRBJ2-7	few	CASRNTPSYEQYF	TGCGCCAGCAGGAACACCCCATCATACGAGCAGTACTTC
TRBD1	TRBV29-1	TRBJ1-5	many	CSAQGQTNQPQHF	TGCAGCGCCCAGGGACAGACCAATCAGCCCCAGCATTTT
NA	TRBV6-1	TRBJ2-7	many	CASSGYRVQQYF	TGTGCCAGCAGTGGGTACAGGGTCCAGCAGTACTTC
NA	TRBV4-1	TRBJ2-5	few	CASSQDSNKETQYF	TGCGCCAGCAGCCAAGATTCGAACAAAGAGACCCAGTACTTC
TRBD1	TRBV6-6	TRBJ1-2	NA	CASRQGVAPNYGYTF	TGTGCCAGCAGGCAGGGGGTGGCCCCTAACTATGGCTACACCTTC
TRBD2	TRBV7-8	TRBJ2-3	many	CASSSLAGGPDTQYF	TGTGCCAGCAGCTCTCTAGCGGGAGGGCCAGATACGCAGTATTTT
TRBD2	TRBV29-1	TRBJ2-1	NA	CSVERGGGSYNEQFF	TGCAGCGTTGAAAGAGGCGGGGGTTCCTACAATGAGCAGTTCTTC
TRBD1	TRBV12-3/TRBV12-4	TRBJ1-5	NA	CASRGTGDARNQPQHF	TGTGCCAGCAGAGGGACAGGGGATGCACGGAATCAGCCCCAGCATTTT
TRBD1	TRBV7-8	TRBJ1-5	NA	CASSATGREVDSNQPQHF	TGTGCCAGCAGCGCGACAGGGAGGGAAGTGGATAGCAATCAGCCCCAGCATTTT
TRBD1	TRBV20-1	TRBJ1-1	NA	CSAKRDRPNTEAFF	TGCAGTGCCAAAAGGGACAGACCGAACACTGAAGCTTTCTTT
NA	TRBV2	TRBJ2-5	few	CASSELGETQYF	TGTGCCAGCAGTGAATTGGGGGAGACCCAGTACTTC
NA	TRBV7-9	TRBJ2-5	once	CASSPPAPQETQYF	TGTGCCAGCAGCCCTCCGGCACCACAAGAGACCCAGTACTTC